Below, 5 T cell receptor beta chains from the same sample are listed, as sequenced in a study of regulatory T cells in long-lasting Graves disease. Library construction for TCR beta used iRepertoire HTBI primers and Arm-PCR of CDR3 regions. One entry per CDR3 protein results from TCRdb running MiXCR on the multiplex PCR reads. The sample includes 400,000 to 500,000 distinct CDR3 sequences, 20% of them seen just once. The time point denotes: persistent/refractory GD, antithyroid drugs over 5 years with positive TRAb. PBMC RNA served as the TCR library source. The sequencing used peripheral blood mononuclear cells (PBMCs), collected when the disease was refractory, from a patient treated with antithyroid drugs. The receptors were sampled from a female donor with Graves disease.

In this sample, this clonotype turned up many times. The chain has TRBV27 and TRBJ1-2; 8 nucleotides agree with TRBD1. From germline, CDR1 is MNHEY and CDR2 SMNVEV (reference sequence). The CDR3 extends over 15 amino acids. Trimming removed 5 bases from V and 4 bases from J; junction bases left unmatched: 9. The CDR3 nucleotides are TGTGCCAGCAGTGAGCAACCAGGGGGCGGCTATGGCTACACCTTC. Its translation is CASSEQPGGGYGYTF.

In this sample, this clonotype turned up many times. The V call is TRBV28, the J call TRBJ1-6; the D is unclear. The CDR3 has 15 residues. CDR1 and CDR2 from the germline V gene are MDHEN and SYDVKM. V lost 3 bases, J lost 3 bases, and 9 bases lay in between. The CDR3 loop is CASSFSGNYNSPLHF. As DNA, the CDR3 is TGTGCCAGCAGTTTTTCTGGGAACTATAATTCACCCCTCCACTTT.

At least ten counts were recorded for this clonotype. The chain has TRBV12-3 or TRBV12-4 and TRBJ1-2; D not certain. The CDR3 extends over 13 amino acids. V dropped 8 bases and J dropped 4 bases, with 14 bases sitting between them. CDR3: CASSPTDFYGYTF. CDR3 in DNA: TGTGCCAGCTCCCCAACTGACTTCTATGGCTACACCTTC.

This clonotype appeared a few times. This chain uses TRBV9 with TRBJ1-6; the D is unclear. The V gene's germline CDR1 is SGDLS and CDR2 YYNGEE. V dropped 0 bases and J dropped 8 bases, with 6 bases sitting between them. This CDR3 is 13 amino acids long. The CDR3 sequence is CASSVARDSPLHF. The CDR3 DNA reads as TGTGCCAGCAGCGTAGCTCGTGATTCACCCCTCCACTTT.

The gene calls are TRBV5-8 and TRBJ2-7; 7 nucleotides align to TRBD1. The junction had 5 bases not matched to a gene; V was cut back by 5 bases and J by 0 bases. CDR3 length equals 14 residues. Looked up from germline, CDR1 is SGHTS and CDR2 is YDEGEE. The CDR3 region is CASRLGGFSYEQYF. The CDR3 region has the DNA TGTGCCAGCAGGTTAGGGGGCTTCTCCTACGAGCAGTACTTC.